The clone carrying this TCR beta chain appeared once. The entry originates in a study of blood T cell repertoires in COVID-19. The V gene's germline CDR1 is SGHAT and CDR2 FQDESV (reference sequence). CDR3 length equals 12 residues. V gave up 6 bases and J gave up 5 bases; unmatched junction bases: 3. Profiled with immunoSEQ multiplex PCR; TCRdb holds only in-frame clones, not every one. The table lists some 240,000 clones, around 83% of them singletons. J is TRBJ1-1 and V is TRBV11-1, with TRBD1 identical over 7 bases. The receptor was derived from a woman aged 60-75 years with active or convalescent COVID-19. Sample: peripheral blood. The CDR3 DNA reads TGTGCCAGCAGTTTACAGGGGACTGAAGCTTTCTTT. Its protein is CASSLQGTEAFF. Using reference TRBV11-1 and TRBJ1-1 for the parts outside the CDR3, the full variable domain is EAEVAQSPRYKITEKSQAVAFWCDPISGHATLYWYRQILGQGPELLVQFQDESVVDDSQLPKDRFSAERLKGVDSTLKIQPAELGDSAMYLCASSLQGTEAFFGQGTRLTVV.